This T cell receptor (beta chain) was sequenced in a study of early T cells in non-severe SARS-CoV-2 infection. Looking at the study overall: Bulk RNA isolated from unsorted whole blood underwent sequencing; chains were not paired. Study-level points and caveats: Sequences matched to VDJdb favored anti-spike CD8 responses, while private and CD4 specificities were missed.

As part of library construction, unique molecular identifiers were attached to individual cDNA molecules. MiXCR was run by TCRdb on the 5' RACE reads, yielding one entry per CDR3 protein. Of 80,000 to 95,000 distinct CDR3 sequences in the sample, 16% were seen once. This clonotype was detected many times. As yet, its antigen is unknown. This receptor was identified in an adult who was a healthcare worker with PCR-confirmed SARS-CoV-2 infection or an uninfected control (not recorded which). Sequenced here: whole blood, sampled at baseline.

In DNA form, the CDR3 reads TGTGCCAGCAGCTTTCTAGATAACACTGAAGCTTTCTTT. Residues: CASSFLDNTEAFF. The genes are TRBV11-1 and TRBJ1-1; D remains ambiguous. The CDR3 is 13 residues long. CDR1 is SGHAT, CDR2 FQDESV, per germline (reference sequence). V was cut by 3 bases and J by 2 bases, with 7 bases left in between.